The 2 T cell receptor beta chains listed next were all sequenced from one sample in a study of Tregs in tolerant kidney transplant recipients. Produced via immunoSEQ multiplex PCR; TCRdb's table is partial and in-frame only. The repertoire holds 95,000 to 120,000 clones, with around 89% as singletons. The sequencing here drew on CD4+ T cells from blood, taken before the transplant. The receptors originated from a human donor who received a combined kidney and bone marrow transplant.

This clone came up once. J is TRBJ2-7 and V is TRBV23-1; TRBD1 agrees at 8 bases. TRBV23-1 is designated an ORF whose function remains uncertain. The CDR3 loop spans 15 amino acids. The ends lost 1 base at V and 5 bases at J; junction bases unmatched: 7. The CDR3 nucleotides read TGCGCCAGCAGTCAATTGGACAGGGTATCACACGAGCAGTACTTC. Translation: CASSQLDRVSHEQYF.

CDR3 sequence reads: CASSLRRDQETQYF. CDR3 DNA: TGTGCCAGCAGCTTGAGGCGGGACCAAGAGACCCAGTACTTC. V is TRBV5-4 and J is TRBJ2-5; TRBD2 might be the D (5 bases). Germline V gives CDR1 SGHNT, CDR2 YYREEE (reference sequence). With 1 base removed from V and 0 bases from J, the gap between germline ends came to 7 bases. This CDR3 spans 14 amino acids. The whole variable domain, filled in from reference TRBV5-4 and TRBJ2-5, reads ETGVTQSPTHLIKTRGQQVTLRCSSQSGHNTVSWYQQALGQGPQFIFQYYREEENGRGNFPPRFSGLQFPNYSSELNVNALELDDSALYLCASSLRRDQETQYFGPGTRLLVL.